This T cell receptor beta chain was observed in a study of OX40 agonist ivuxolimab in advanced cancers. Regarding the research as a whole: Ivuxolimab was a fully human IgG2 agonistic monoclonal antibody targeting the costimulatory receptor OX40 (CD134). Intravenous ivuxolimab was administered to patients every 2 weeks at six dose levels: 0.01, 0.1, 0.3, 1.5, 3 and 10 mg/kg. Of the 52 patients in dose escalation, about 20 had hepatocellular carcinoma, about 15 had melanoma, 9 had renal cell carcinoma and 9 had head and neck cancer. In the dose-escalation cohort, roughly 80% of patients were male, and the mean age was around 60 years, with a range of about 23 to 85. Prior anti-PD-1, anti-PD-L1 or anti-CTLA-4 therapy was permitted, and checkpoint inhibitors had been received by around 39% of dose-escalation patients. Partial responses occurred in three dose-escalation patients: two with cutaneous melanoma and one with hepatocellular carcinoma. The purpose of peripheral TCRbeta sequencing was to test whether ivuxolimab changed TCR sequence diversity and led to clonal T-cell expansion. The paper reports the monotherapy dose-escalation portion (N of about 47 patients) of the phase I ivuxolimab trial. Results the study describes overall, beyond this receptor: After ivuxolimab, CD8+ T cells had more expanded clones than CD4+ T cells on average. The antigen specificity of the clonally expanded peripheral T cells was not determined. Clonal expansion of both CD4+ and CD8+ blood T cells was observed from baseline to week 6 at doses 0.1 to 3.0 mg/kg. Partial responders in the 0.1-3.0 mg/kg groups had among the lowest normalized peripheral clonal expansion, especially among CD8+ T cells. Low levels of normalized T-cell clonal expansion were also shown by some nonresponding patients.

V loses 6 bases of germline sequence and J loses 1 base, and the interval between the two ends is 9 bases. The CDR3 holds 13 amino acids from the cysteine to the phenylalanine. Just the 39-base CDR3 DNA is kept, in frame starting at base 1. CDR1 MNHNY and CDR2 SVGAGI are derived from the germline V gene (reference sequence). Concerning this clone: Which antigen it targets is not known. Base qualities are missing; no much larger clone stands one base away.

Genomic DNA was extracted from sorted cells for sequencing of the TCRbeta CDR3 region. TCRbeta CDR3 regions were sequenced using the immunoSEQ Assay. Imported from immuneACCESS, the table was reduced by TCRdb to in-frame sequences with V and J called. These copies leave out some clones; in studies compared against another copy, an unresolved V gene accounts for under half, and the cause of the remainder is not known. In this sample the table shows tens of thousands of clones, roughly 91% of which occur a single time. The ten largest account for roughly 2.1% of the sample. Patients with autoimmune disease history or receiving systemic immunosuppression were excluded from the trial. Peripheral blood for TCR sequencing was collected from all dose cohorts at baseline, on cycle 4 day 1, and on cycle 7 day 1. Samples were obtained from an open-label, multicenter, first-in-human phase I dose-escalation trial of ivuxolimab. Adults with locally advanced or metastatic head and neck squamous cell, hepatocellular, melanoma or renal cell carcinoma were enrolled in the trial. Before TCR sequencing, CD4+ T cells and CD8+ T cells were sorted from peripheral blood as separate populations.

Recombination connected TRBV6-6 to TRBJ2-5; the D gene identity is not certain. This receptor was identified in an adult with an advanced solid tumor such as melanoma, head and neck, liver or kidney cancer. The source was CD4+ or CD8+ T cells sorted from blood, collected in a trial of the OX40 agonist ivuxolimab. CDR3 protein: CASRDYRQETQYF. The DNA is TGTGCCAGCAGGGATTATCGCCAAGAGACCCAGTACTTC.